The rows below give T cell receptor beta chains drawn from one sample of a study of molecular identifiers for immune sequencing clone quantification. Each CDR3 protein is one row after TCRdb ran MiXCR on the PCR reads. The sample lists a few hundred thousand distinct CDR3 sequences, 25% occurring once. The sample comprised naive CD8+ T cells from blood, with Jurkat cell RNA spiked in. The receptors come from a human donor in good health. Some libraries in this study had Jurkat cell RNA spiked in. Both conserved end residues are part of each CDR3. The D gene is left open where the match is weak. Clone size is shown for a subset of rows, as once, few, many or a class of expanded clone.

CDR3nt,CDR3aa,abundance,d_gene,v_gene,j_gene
TGTGCCACCAGTGGTCCAAAACCGACCGGACAGGAGGCCTCCTACAATGAGCAGTTCTTC,CATSGPKPTGQEASYNEQFF,.,TRBD1,TRBV24-1,TRBJ2-1
TGCAGTGCTAGAATCCGGGGGAGCTACGAGCAGTACTTC,CSARIRGSYEQYF,.,.,TRBV20-1,TRBJ2-7
TGTGCCAGCAGTCCCGACAGGGTAATCACCGGGGAGCTGTTTTTT,CASSPDRVITGELFF,many,TRBD1,TRBV6-2/TRBV6-3,TRBJ2-2
TGTGCCAGTAGTATTTGGGTAAATACCAAAAACATTCAGTACTTC,CASSIWVNTKNIQYF,.,.,TRBV19,TRBJ2-4
TGCGCCAGCAACCCATCTGCATACGTAATTCAGGATACGCAGTATTTT,CASNPSAYVIQDTQYF,.,.,TRBV4-3,TRBJ2-3
TGCAGTGCTAGAGATTCTGTACTAGCGCCCAGCACAGATACGCAGTATTTT,CSARDSVLAPSTDTQYF,many,TRBD2,TRBV20-1,TRBJ2-3
TGTGCCAGCAGTTACGGACGCGACAATGAGCAGTTCTTC,CASSYGRDNEQFF,many,.,TRBV6-2/TRBV6-3,TRBJ2-1
TGTGCCAGCAGTTTAGTCCCAGCGGGAGGACCAGATACGCAGTATTTT,CASSLVPAGGPDTQYF,.,TRBD2,TRBV27,TRBJ2-3
TGTGCCAGCAGCCCGGGACTAGCGGGAGAGAAATACAATGAGCAGTTCTTC,CASSPGLAGEKYNEQFF,.,TRBD2,TRBV7-9,TRBJ2-1
TGTGCCAGCAGCCCAACCGGAAACTTAGACGAGCAGTACTTC,CASSPTGNLDEQYF,.,.,TRBV7-3,TRBJ2-7
TGTGCCAGCAGTGACGAGTACAATGAGCAGTTCTTC,CASSDEYNEQFF,many,.,TRBV6-6,TRBJ2-1
TGCAGTGTACTACAGGGCTCTGGAAACACCATATATTTT,CSVLQGSGNTIYF,many,.,TRBV20-1,TRBJ1-3
TGTGCCAGCTCACCCCCAGGACAGGGAGGCGAGCAGTACTTC,CASSPPGQGGEQYF,.,TRBD1,TRBV18,TRBJ2-7
TGCAGTGCCGATGAAACAGGGCCGAGCTCCTACGAGCAGTACTTC,CSADETGPSSYEQYF,many,.,TRBV20-1,TRBJ2-7
TGTGCCAGCAGCCCCCGACCCGGGGAGGGCACAGATACGCAGTATTTT,CASSPRPGEGTDTQYF,few,.,TRBV7-9,TRBJ2-3
TGTGCCAGCAGCTCCCGGGTGGGACCCACAGATACGCAGTATTTT,CASSSRVGPTDTQYF,.,.,TRBV7-9,TRBJ2-3
TGCAGTGCTAGAACGGCAGTAGGTTACGAGCAGTACTTC,CSARTAVGYEQYF,.,.,TRBV20-1,TRBJ2-7
TGTGCCAGCACAGGGACGGAAAACTACGAGCAGTACTTC,CASTGTENYEQYF,.,.,TRBV25-1,TRBJ2-7
TGTGCCAGCAGCTACGTTGAGGATACGCAGTATTTT,CASSYVEDTQYF,many,.,TRBV7-6,TRBJ2-3
TGTGCCAGCTCAACTACCGGGACAGGGGGTCTCGCAGATACGCAGTATTTT,CASSTTGTGGLADTQYF,many,TRBD1,TRBV18,TRBJ2-3
TGCAGTGCTAGTGACGGGAGCACCTACGAGCAGTACTTC,CSASDGSTYEQYF,many,.,TRBV20-1,TRBJ2-7
TGCAGTGCTAGAGATAGGGACAGGCCCCGGTTCAGCGGGGAGCTGTTTTTT,CSARDRDRPRFSGELFF,many,TRBD1,TRBV20-1,TRBJ2-2
TGTGCCAGCAGTCTAAGCGGGATTAACTACGAGCAGTACTTC,CASSLSGINYEQYF,many,TRBD2,TRBV6-1,TRBJ2-7
TGCAGTGCTAGAGACATCAGCGGGAGGCCTAGCACAGATACGCAGTATTTT,CSARDISGRPSTDTQYF,few,TRBD2,TRBV20-1,TRBJ2-3
TGCAGTGCTAGAGATGCCGCGGGACAGGGCTACGAGCAGTACTTC,CSARDAAGQGYEQYF,.,TRBD1,TRBV20-1,TRBJ2-7
TGTGCCAGCAAAGCCTTAGGGGACCGCTACGAGCAGTACTTC,CASKALGDRYEQYF,few,.,TRBV6-1,TRBJ2-7
TGTGCTAGTGGTTTGGTAGGTGATGAGCAGTTCTTC,CASGLVGDEQFF,.,.,TRBV12-5,TRBJ2-1
TGTGCCAGCAGCTTAACCCGGACAGGGGCAAATCAGCCCCAGCATTTT,CASSLTRTGANQPQHF,many,TRBD1,TRBV7-2,TRBJ1-5
TGCGCCAGCAGCCCAAGTAGCGGGAGTTGGTACAATGAGCAGTTCTTC,CASSPSSGSWYNEQFF,few,TRBD2,TRBV4-3,TRBJ2-1
TGTGCCAGTAGTATAGACGCGGGGGGGAGCACAGATACGCAGTATTTT,CASSIDAGGSTDTQYF,.,TRBD2,TRBV19,TRBJ2-3
TGTGCCAGCAGCCCTACAGGGGCGGTAGCTTTCTTT,CASSPTGAVAFF,many,TRBD1,TRBV3-1,TRBJ1-1
TGTGCCAGCAGCTTGTCGGGAAAGGGGGCCAAGGAGACCCAGTACTTC,CASSLSGKGAKETQYF,.,TRBD1,TRBV7-9,TRBJ2-5
TGTGCCAGCAGTCAAACTAGCGGGGCCTACGAGCAGTACTTC,CASSQTSGAYEQYF,few,TRBD2,TRBV7-2,TRBJ2-7
TGTGCCAGCAGCTTGAACCCGTTCAATGAAAAACTGTTTTTT,CASSLNPFNEKLFF,.,.,TRBV7-9,TRBJ1-4
TGCAGCGTCCAACGGTCCGGACAGGGGGCCTACGAGCAGTACTTC,CSVQRSGQGAYEQYF,many,TRBD1,TRBV29-1,TRBJ2-7
TGTGCCAGCAGAGAAGGGTCAGAGAACACTGAAGCTTTCTTT,CASREGSENTEAFF,.,.,TRBV6-1,TRBJ1-1